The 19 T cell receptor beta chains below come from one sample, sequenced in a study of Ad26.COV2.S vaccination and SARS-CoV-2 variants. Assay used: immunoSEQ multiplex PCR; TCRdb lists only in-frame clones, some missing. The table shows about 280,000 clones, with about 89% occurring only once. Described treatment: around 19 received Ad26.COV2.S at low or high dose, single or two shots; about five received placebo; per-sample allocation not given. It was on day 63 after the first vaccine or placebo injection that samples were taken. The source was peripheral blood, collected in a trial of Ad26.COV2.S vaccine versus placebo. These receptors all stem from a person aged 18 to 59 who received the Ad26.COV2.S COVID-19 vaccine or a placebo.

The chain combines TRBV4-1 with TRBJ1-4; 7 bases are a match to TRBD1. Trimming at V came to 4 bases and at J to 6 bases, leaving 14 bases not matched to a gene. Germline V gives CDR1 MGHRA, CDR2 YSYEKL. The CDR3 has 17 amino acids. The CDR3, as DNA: TGCGCCAGCAGCCTTGGACAGGATCCCAAAATCTATGAAAAACTGTTTTTT. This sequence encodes CASSLGQDPKIYEKLFF.

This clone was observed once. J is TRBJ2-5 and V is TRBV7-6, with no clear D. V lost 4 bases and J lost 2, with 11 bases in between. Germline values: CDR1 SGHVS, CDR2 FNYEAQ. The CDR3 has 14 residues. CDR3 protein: CASSSRGRQETQYF. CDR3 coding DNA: TGTGCCAGCAGCTCCCGCGGACGGCAAGAGACCCAGTACTTC.

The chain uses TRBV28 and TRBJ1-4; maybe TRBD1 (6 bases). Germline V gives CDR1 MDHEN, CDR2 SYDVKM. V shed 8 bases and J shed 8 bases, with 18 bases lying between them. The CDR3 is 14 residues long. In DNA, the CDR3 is TGTGCCAGCGGGAACCAACAGGGTTGGGAAAAACTGTTTTTT. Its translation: CASGNQQGWEKLFF.

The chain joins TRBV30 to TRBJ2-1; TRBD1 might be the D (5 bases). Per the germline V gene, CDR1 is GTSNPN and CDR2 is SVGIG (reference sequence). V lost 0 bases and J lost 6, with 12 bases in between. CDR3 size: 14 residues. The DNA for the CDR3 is TGTGCCTGGAGTGTAAGGGGATCTCGCAATGAGCAGTTCTTC. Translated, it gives CAWSVRGSRNEQFF.

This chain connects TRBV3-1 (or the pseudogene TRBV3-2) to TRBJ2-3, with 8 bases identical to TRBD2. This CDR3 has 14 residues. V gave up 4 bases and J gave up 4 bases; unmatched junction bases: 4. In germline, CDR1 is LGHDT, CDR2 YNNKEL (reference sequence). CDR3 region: CASSRGTSADTQYF. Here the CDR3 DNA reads TGTGCCAGCAGCCGTGGGACTAGTGCAGATACGCAGTATTTT.

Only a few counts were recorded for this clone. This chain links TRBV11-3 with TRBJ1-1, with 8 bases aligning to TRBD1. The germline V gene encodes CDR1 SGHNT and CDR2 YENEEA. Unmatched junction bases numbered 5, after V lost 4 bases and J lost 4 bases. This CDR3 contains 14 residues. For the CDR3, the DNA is TGTGCCAGCAGCTCAGGACAGGGTGGCACTGAAGCTTTCTTT. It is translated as CASSSGQGGTEAFF.

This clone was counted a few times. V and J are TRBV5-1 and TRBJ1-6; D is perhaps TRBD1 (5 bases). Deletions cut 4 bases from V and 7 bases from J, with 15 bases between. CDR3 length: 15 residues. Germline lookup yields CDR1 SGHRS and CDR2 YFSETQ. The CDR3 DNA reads TGCGCCAGCAGCCTGCTCGGGGACCGAAATTCACCCCTCCACTTT. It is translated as CASSLLGDRNSPLHF. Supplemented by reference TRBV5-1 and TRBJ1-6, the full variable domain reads KAGVTQTPRYLIKTRGQQVTLSCSPISGHRSVSWYQQTPGQGLQFLFEYFSETQRNKGNFPGRFSGRQFSNSRSEMNVSTLELGDSALYLCASSLLGDRNSPLHFGNGTRLTVT.

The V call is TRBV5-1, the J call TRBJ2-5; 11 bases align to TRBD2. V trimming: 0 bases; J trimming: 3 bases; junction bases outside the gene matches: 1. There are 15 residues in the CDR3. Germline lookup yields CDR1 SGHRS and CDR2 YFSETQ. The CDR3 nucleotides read TGCGCCAGCAGCTTGGAGGGACTAGCGGAAGAGACCCAGTACTTC. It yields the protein CASSLEGLAEETQYF. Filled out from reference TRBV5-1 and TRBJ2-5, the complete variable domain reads KAGVTQTPRYLIKTRGQQVTLSCSPISGHRSVSWYQQTPGQGLQFLFEYFSETQRNKGNFPGRFSGRQFSNSRSEMNVSTLELGDSALYLCASSLEGLAEETQYFGPGTRLLVL.

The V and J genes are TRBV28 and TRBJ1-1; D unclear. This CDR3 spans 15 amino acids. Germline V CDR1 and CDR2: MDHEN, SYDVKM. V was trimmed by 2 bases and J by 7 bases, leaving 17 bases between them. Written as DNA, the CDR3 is TGTGCCAGCAGTTTACCCCTGACAACCCGGGGTGAAGCTTTCTTT. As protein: CASSLPLTTRGEAFF. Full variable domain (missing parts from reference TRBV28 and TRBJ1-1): DVKVTQSSRYLVKRTGEKVFLECVQDMDHENMFWYRQDPGLGLRLIYFSYDVKMKEKGDIPEGYSVSREKKERFSLILESASTNQTSMYLCASSLPLTTRGEAFFGQGTRLTVV.

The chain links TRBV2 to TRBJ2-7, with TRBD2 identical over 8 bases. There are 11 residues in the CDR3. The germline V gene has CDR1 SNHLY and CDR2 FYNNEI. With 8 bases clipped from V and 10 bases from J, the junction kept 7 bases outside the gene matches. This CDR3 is CASATGGPQYF. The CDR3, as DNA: TGTGCCAGCGCAACGGGAGGGCCACAGTACTTC.

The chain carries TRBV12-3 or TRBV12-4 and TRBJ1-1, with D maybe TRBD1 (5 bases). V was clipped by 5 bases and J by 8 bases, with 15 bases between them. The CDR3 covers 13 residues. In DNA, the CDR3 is TGTGCCAGCAGTCCGGGACCGGCTAAGGAAGCTTTCTTT. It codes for CASSPGPAKEAFF.

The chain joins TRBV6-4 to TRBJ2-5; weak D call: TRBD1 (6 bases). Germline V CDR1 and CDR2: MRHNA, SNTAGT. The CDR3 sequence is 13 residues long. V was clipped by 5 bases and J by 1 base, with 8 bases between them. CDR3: CASSLQGQETQYF. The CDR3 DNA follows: TGTGCCAGCAGTTTACAGGGCCAAGAGACCCAGTACTTC.

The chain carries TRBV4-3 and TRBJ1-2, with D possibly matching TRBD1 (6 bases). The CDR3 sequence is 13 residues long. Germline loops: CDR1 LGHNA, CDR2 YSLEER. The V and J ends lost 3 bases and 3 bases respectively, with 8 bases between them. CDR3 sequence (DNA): TGCGCCAGCAGCCAGACAGGCTACTATGGCTACACCTTC. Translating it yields CASSQTGYYGYTF.

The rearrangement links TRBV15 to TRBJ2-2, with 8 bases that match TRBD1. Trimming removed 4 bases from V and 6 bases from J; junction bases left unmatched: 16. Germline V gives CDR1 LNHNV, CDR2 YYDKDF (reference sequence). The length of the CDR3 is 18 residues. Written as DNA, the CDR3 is TGTGCCACCAGCACACATGGACAGGGTCTAGGGGTCTCCGGGGAGCTGTTTTTT. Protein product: CATSTHGQGLGVSGELFF. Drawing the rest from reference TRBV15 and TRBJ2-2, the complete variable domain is DAMVIQNPRYQVTQFGKPVTLSCSQTLNHNVMYWYQQKSSQAPKLLFHYYDKDFNNEADTPDNFQSRRPNTSFCFLDIRSPGLGDTAMYLCATSTHGQGLGVSGELFFGEGSRLTVL.

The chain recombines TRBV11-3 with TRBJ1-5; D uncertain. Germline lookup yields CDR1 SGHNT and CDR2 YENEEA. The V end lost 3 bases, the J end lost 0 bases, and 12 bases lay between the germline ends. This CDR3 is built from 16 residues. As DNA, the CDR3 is TGTGCCAGCAGCTTTCCAGGACGGTATAGCAATCAGCCCCAGCATTTT. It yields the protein CASSFPGRYSNQPQHF.

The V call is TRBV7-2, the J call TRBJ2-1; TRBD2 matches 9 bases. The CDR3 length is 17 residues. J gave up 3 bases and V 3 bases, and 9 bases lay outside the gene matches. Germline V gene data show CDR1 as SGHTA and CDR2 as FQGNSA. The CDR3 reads CASSFPAGTSFYNEQFF. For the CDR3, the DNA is TGTGCCAGCAGCTTCCCCGCCGGGACTAGCTTCTACAATGAGCAGTTCTTC.

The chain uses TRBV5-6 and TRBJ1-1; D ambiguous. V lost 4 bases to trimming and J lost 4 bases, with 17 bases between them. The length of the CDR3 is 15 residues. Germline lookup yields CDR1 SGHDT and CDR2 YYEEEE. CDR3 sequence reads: CASSHRAEGSTEAFF. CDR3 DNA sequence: TGTGCCAGCAGCCACCGGGCCGAGGGAAGCACTGAAGCTTTCTTT.

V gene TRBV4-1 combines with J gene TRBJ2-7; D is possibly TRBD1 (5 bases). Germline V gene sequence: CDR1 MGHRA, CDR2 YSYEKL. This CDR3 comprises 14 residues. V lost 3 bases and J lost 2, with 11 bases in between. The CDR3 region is CASSQQGDTYEQYF. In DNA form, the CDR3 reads TGCGCCAGCAGCCAGCAGGGTGATACCTACGAGCAGTACTTC.

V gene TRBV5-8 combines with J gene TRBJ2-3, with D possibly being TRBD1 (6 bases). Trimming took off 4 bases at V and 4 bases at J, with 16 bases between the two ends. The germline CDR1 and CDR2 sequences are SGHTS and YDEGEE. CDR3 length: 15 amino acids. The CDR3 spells CASSTRGYGADTQYF. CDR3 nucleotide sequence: TGTGCCAGCAGCACCAGGGGTTACGGTGCAGATACGCAGTATTTT.